The T cell receptor (beta chain) described here comes from a study of cytomegalovirus exposure and HLA in healthy donors. As to this clone: Its antigen is still unknown.

Findings and caveats of the study: Analysis was performed later, and it showed HLA-associated TCR beta chains to be more clonally expanded than equally common others. Looking again later, the authors saw that most CMV-associated TCR beta chains seemed HLA-restricted. There were 150 to 200 TCR beta chains listed as cytomegalovirus-associated.

With 60 Vbeta and 13 Jbeta primers, the PCR was carried out. Sequencing used immunoSEQ multiplex PCR; TCRdb keeps in-frame clones, though not all of them. This sample's clone table lists around 45,000 clones. CDR1 is MNHEY and CDR2 is SMNVEV in the germline V gene (reference sequence). CDR3 length: 15 residues. V lost 4 bases to trimming and J lost 5 bases, with 15 bases between them. The receptor was derived from a male donor in good health and CMV-seronegative. The sequenced sample was PBMCs. The chain combines TRBV27 with TRBJ1-5; a possible D gene is TRBD1 (5 bases). The CDR3, as DNA: TGTGCCAGCAGTTCGACCACAGGTGGGGATCAGCCCCAGCATTTT. Its protein product is CASSSTTGGDQPQHF.